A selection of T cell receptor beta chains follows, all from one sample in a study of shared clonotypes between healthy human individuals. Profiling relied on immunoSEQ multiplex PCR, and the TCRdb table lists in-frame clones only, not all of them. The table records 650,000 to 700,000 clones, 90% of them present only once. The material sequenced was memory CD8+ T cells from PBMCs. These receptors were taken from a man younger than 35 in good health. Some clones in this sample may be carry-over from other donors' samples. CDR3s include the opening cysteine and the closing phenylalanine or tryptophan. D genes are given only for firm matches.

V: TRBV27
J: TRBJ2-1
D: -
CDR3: CASSLIVGDEQFF

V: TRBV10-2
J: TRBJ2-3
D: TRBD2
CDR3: CASSLAGVQADTQYF

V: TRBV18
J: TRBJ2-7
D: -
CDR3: CASSPSKEFYEQYF

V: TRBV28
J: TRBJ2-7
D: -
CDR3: CASSLVKIYEQYF

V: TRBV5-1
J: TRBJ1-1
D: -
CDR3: CASSLGPRLNTEAFF

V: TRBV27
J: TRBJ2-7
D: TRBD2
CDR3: CASSPSSGPAYEQYF

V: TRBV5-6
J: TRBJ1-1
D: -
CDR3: CASSLGTGMNTEAFF

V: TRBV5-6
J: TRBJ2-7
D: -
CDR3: CASSLYETYEQYF

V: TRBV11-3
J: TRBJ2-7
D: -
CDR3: CASSQGRNEQYF

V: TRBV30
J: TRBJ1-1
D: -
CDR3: CAWSHPGQEAFF

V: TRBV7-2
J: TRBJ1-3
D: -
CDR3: CASSLARETGNTIYF

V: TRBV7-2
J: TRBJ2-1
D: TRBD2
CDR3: CASSRTSTIYNEQFF

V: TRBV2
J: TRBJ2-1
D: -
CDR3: CASSLYSGNEQFF

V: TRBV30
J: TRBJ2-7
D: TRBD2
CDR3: CAWSGGVSGLAGSRYEQYF

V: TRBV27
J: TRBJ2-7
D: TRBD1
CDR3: CASSLRPGQGSYEQYF

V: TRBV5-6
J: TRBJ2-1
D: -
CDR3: CASSLAKNEQFF

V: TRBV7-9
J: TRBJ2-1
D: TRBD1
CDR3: CASSLGTGDPFF

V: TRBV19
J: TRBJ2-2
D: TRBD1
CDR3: CASSAWTGVIGELFF

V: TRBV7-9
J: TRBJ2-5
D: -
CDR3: CASSLGPTKTQYF

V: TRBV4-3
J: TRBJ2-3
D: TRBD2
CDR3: CASSPRAGGVDTQYF

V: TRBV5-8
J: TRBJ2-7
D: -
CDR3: CASSLLGDSYEQYF

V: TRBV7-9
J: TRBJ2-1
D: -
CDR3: CASSLEYLGAYNEQFF

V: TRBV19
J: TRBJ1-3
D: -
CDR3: CASSTNTVGTVYGNTIYF

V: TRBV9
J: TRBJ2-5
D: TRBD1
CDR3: CASSAPRQGIQETQYF

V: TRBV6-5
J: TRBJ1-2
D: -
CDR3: CASSYVDNYGYTF

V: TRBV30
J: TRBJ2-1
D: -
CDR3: CAWSGTHYNEQFF

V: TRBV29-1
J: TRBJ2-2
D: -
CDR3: CSGRRGSGELFF

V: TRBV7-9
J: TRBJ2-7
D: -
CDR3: CASSSRTGSYEQYF

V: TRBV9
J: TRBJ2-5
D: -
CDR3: CASSPPSGSPARTQYF

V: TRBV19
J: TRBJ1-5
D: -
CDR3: CASSIGPYSGNQPQHF